Following are 10 T cell receptor beta chains from one sample sequenced in a study of blood T cell repertoires in COVID-19. Libraries were prepared by immunoSEQ multiplex PCR; TCRdb keeps only in-frame clonotypes and omits some of them. This table has fewer than 300,000 clones, 80% to 90% appearing once. Specimen: peripheral blood. All receptors come from a woman aged 45-65 years with COVID-19, enrolled during active disease.

The chain employs TRBV5-1 and TRBJ2-3, with D unclear. Germline V gene sequence: CDR1 SGHRS, CDR2 YFSETQ. The CDR3 extends over 14 amino acids. The V and J ends lost 3 bases and 2 bases respectively, with 10 bases between them. The CDR3, as DNA: TGCGCCAGCAGCTACGGTAAAATCACAGATACGCAGTATTTT. Its protein is CASSYGKITDTQYF.

This clone was seen a single time. V gene TRBV20-1 combines with J gene TRBJ2-1, with TRBD2 matching over 8 bases. The V gene end was trimmed by 3 bases and the J gene end by 8 bases; junction bases not matched to a gene: 9. From germline, CDR1 is DFQATT and CDR2 SNEGSKA (reference sequence). There are 14 residues in the CDR3. CDR3 region: CSASSPAGAHEQFF. The CDR3 bases are TGCAGTGCTAGTTCTCCAGCGGGAGCCCATGAGCAGTTCTTC.

J is TRBJ2-1 and V is TRBV5-1, with a tentative D call TRBD1 (7 bases). The CDR3 length is 17 residues. The germline CDR1 and CDR2 sequences are SGHRS and YFSETQ. V gave up 5 bases and J gave up 3 bases, with 21 bases separating them. The CDR3 reads CASRPGQFTGDYNEQFF. In DNA form, the CDR3 reads TGCGCCAGCAGACCGGGACAGTTTACGGGGGACTACAATGAGCAGTTCTTC.

CDR3 nucleotides: TGTGCCAGCAGCCCCGGGACAGGGAGTGAAAAACTGTTTTTT. It encodes CASSPGTGSEKLFF. The chain recombines TRBV9 with TRBJ1-4; 9 bases agree with TRBD1. Germline CDR1 and CDR2: SGDLS and YYNGEE. The CDR3 extends over 14 amino acids. J gave up 7 bases and V 4 bases, and 5 bases lay outside the gene matches.

This sequence joins TRBV7-8 and TRBJ2-1; TRBD2 might be the D (6 bases). The V gene lost 1 base and the J gene lost 10 bases, with 14 bases spanning the gap. Germline V gives CDR1 SGHVS, CDR2 FQNEAQ. The CDR3 length is 14 residues. The CDR3 DNA sequence: TGTGCCAGCAGCTTAGAGTATGCCAGCGGGGAGCAGTTCTTC. Translated: CASSLEYASGEQFF. Looking up the rest from reference TRBV7-8 and TRBJ2-1 gives the full variable domain: GAGVSQSPRYKVAKRGQDVALRCDPISGHVSLFWYQQALGQGPEFLTYFQNEAQLDKSGLPSDRFFAERPEGSVSTLKIQRTQQEDSAVYLCASSLEYASGEQFFGPGTRLTVL.

This chain joins TRBV6-5 and TRBJ2-7; no firm D call. The germline V gene has CDR1 MNHEY and CDR2 SVGAGI. This CDR3 is 15 amino acids long. With 5 bases removed from V and 2 bases from J, the gap between germline ends came to 16 bases. The chain's CDR3 is CASSRTQLEPYEQYF. CDR3 in DNA: TGTGCCAGCAGTCGAACCCAATTGGAGCCCTACGAGCAGTACTTC.

The V call is TRBV11-3, the J call TRBJ1-5; 7 positions match TRBD1. V shed 1 base, J shed 4 bases, and the junction held 1 base outside the gene matches. This CDR3 spans 14 amino acids. Germline loops: CDR1 SGHNT, CDR2 YENEEA. The CDR3 region has the DNA TGTGCCAGCAGCTTAGGACAGGGAAATCAGCCCCAGCATTTT. Amino acids: CASSLGQGNQPQHF.

The V gene is TRBV28, the J gene TRBJ2-7; 11 nucleotides line up with TRBD1. Trimming removed 5 bases from V and 5 bases from J; junction bases left unmatched: 5. Germline V CDR1 and CDR2: MDHEN, SYDVKM. The length of the CDR3 is 14 residues. CDR3 in amino acids: CASSRTGGPHEQYF. The CDR3 nucleotides read TGTGCCAGCAGTCGGACAGGGGGCCCCCACGAGCAGTACTTC.

The chain joins TRBV5-1 to TRBJ2-3; 8 bases agree with TRBD2. The CDR3 totals 18 residues. Germline values: CDR1 SGHRS, CDR2 YFSETQ. Trimming cost V 4 bases and J 5 bases; bases outside gene matches: 18. In DNA form, the CDR3 reads TGCGCCAGCAGCCAGGCCCCCCTAGGAGCGGGAGTAAGAGATACGCAGTATTTT. Its protein is CASSQAPLGAGVRDTQYF.

The rearrangement uses TRBV6-5 and TRBJ2-1; weak D call: TRBD2 (7 bases). V lost 5 bases and J 5 bases, leaving 16 bases between the germline ends. The CDR3 is 15 residues long. Germline values: CDR1 MNHEY, CDR2 SVGAGI. This chain's CDR3 is CASSPLRGGDNEQFF. CDR3 in DNA: TGTGCCAGCAGTCCCCTAAGAGGGGGGGACAATGAGCAGTTCTTC.